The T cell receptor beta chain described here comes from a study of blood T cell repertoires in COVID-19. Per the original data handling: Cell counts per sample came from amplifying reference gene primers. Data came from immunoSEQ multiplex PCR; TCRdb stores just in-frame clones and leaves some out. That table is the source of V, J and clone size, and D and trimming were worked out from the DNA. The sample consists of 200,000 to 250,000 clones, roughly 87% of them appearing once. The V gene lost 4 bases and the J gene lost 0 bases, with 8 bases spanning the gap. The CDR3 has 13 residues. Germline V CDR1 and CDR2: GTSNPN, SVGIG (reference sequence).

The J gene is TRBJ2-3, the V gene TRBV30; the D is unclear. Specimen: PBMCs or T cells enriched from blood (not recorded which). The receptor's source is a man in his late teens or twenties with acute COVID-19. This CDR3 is CAWMAPSTDTQYF. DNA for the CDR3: TGTGCCTGGATGGCTCCTAGCACAGATACGCAGTATTTT. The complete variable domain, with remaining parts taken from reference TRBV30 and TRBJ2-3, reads SQTIHQWPATLVQPVGSPLSLECTVEGTSNPNLYWYRQAAGRGLQLLFYSVGIGQISSEVPQNLSASRPQDRQFILSSKKLLLSDSGFYLCAWMAPSTDTQYFGPGTRLTVL.